This T cell receptor beta chain was profiled in a study of T cell repertoires in cytomegalovirus infection. Study overall: Indicated by public TCR beta signatures were CMV infection and matching HLA type. Overall study findings and caveats: Cumulative public TCR beta family frequency identified carriers of CMV plus the relevant HLA.

Using its own MiXCR run on the reads, TCRdb lists one record per CDR3 protein. In the table there are approximately 400,000 distinct CDR3 sequences, roughly 30% of which are singletons. The CDR3 is 17 residues long. Trimming pared 5 bases from V and 2 bases from J, leaving 22 bases between. Germline V CDR1 and CDR2: MNHNY, SVGAGI (reference sequence). This clonotype was picked up many times. Its antigen is currently unknown. This receptor was taken from a human donor in good health (CMV status not recorded). Some clones in this sample may be carry-over from other donors' samples. The sample consisted of PBMCs. The chain carries TRBV6-6 and TRBJ2-7; D remains unclear. The CDR3 DNA reads as TGTGCCAGCAGTGGTATCGCAGGATTCCGGATGACCTACGAGCAGTACTTC. As protein: CASSGIAGFRMTYEQYF.